A single sample gave rise to the 18 T cell receptor beta chains below, sequenced in a study of memory CD4+ T cells and cytomegalovirus serostatus. Single viable CD3+CD4+CD8-CD45RO+ cells were sorted as the memory CD4+ T cells. The assay was immunoSEQ multiplex PCR, and TCRdb's table has in-frame clones only and misses some. The data contain 50,000 to 65,000 clones, 80% to 90% of them seen just once; the ten biggest clones take up just under 2%. What was sequenced was memory CD4+ T cells from blood. Receptors originate from an adult in good health and CMV-seropositive.

V gene TRBV7-2 combines with J gene TRBJ2-2; the match to TRBD2 covers 7 bases. CDR1 is SGHTA, CDR2 FQGNSA, per germline. The CDR3 totals 17 residues. V dropped 2 bases and J dropped 0; count of bases not matched to a gene: 6. The CDR3 protein is CASSLSPAGTNTGELFF. The CDR3, as DNA: TGTGCCAGCAGCTTATCTCCAGCGGGAACGAACACCGGGGAGCTGTTTTTT.

The chain couples TRBV18 to TRBJ2-1; D is tentatively TRBD1 or TRBD2 (6 bases each). Germline-derived CDR1 and CDR2 are KGHSH and LQKENI. V lost 4 bases, J lost 0 bases, and 13 bases lay in between. The CDR3 extends over 16 amino acids. CDR3 nucleotides: TGTGCCAGCTCACTAATAGGGGGGAGCTCCTACAATGAGCAGTTCTTC. This codes for CASSLIGGSSYNEQFF.

The rearrangement joins TRBV18 to TRBJ1-3, with TRBD1 identical over 7 bases. The germline CDR1 and CDR2 sequences are KGHSH and LQKENI. The CDR3 loop spans 16 amino acids. Trimming took 6 bases from V and 0 from J; bases not matched to a gene: 8. The CDR3: CASSPWTGHSGNTIYF. The DNA for the CDR3 is TGTGCCAGCTCGCCATGGACAGGCCACTCTGGAAACACCATATATTTT.

V gene TRBV6-1 combines with J gene TRBJ1-2, with 10 bases that match TRBD1. The length of the CDR3 is 16 residues. The germline V gene encodes CDR1 MNHNS and CDR2 SASEGT. Losses at the gene ends were 0 bases for V and 7 bases for J; bases not matched to a gene: 8. CDR3 amino acids: CASSEATWTGGGGYTF. CDR3 DNA: TGTGCCAGCAGTGAAGCGACTTGGACAGGGGGTGGTGGCTACACCTTC.

The J gene is TRBJ2-2, the V gene TRBV19; TRBD1 aligns across 10 bases. The CDR3 sequence is 16 residues long. With 1 base clipped from V and 5 bases from J, the junction kept 4 bases outside the gene matches. Germline V gene sequence: CDR1 LNHDA, CDR2 SQIVND (reference sequence). The CDR3 DNA reads as TGTGCCAGTAGTATAGGTGGACAGGGGGGGACCGGGGAGCTGTTTTTT. It yields the protein CASSIGGQGGTGELFF.

V gene TRBV2 combines with J gene TRBJ1-3, with D possibly TRBD1 on 6 matching bases. Germline V gene data show CDR1 as SNHLY and CDR2 as FYNNEI. Trimming left V 2 bases short and J 3 bases short, with 14 bases between. The CDR3 covers 16 residues. CDR3: CASSESYGQYGNTIYF. Written as DNA, the CDR3 is TGTGCCAGCAGTGAATCGTATGGACAGTATGGAAACACCATATATTTT. Using reference TRBV2 and TRBJ1-3 for the parts outside the CDR3, the full variable domain is EPEVTQTPSHQVTQMGQEVILRCVPISNHLYFYWYRQILGQKVEFLVSFYNNEISEKSEIFDDQFSVERPDGSNFTLKIRSTKLEDSAMYFCASSESYGQYGNTIYFGEGSWLTVV.

V usage is TRBV10-2 and J usage is TRBJ2-5; 7 nucleotides align to TRBD1. The V and J ends lost 6 bases and 1 base, in that order; junction bases with no gene match: 2. The CDR3 runs 13 residues. CDR1 and CDR2 from the germline V gene are WSHSY and SAAADI. The CDR3 loop reads CASRGQIQETQYF. CDR3 bases: TGCGCCAGCAGGGGACAGATCCAAGAGACCCAGTACTTC.

The chain uses TRBV7-9 and TRBJ1-1; D is uncertain. V gave up 5 bases and J gave up 2 bases, with 15 bases separating them. The CDR3 totals 15 residues. Germline V gene data show CDR1 as SEHNR and CDR2 as FQNEAQ (reference sequence). The DNA of the CDR3 is TGTGCCAGCAGCGAAAGATCTGCCGGTAACACTGAAGCTTTCTTT. This translates into CASSERSAGNTEAFF.

The CDR3 nucleotides read TGTGCCAGCAGCCCCCGCGGGGACGGGGGTGAAGCTTTCTTT. Protein product: CASSPRGDGGEAFF. The J gene is TRBJ1-1, the V gene TRBV11-2; TRBD1 is a possible D gene (5 bases). V lost 5 bases, J lost 7 bases, and 17 bases lay in between. The germline CDR1 and CDR2 sequences are SGHAT and FQNNGV. The CDR3 extends over 14 amino acids.

V is TRBV25-1 and J is TRBJ2-3; 12 nucleotides agree with TRBD1. V shed 6 bases and J 7 bases; nucleotides not matched to a gene: 8. CDR3 length: 15 residues. Germline V CDR1 and CDR2: MGHDK, SYGVNS. CDR3 DNA: TGTGCCAGCAGCCGCGGGACAGGGGGCGCCCATACGCAGTATTTT. It is translated as CASSRGTGGAHTQYF.

V gene TRBV28 combines with J gene TRBJ2-7, with a possible D match to TRBD2 (6 bases). This CDR3 has 15 residues. Trimming left V 3 bases short and J 1 base short, with 13 bases between. Germline V gives CDR1 MDHEN, CDR2 SYDVKM. The CDR3 spells CASSFGGTGSYEQYF. The CDR3 DNA is TGTGCCAGCAGTTTTGGTGGGACTGGGTCCTACGAGCAGTACTTC.

The V gene is TRBV4-1, the J gene TRBJ2-1; D gene ambiguous. The CDR3 sequence is 14 residues long. V lost 4 bases and J 8 bases, leaving 15 bases between the germline ends. Looked up from germline, CDR1 is MGHRA and CDR2 is YSYEKL. Here the CDR3 DNA reads TGCGCCAGCAGCCGTTCAAGCACCGACGATGAGCAGTTCTTC. It specifies CASSRSSTDDEQFF.

This clone was detected only once. The chain uses TRBV25-1 and TRBJ2-5, with 7 bases lining up with TRBD2. The CDR3 consists of 14 residues. CDR1 is MGHDK, CDR2 SYGVNS, per germline. J lost 4 bases, V lost 2 bases, and 4 bases had no gene match. The CDR3 loop reads CASSEMRGRETQYF. CDR3 coding DNA: TGTGCCAGCAGTGAAATGCGGGGGAGAGAGACCCAGTACTTC.

This clone appeared a single time. This chain joins TRBV5-6 and TRBJ2-7, with 11 bases aligning to TRBD2. The CDR3 length is 16 residues. The V gene end was trimmed by 4 bases and the J gene end by 2 bases; junction bases not matched to a gene: 8. CDR1 and CDR2 (germline): SGHDT, YYEEEE. The CDR3 sequence is CASSTVAGGFPYEQYF. In DNA, the CDR3 is TGTGCCAGCAGCACCGTAGCGGGGGGGTTCCCCTACGAGCAGTACTTC.

The CDR3 bases are TGTGCCATCAGTGCGCGGGCTGACACAGATACGCAGTATTTT. It yields the protein CAISARADTDTQYF. This rearrangement joins TRBV10-3 to TRBJ2-3; possible D gene TRBD2, 5 bases. CDR1 ENHRY and CDR2 SYGVKD come from the germline V gene. This CDR3 is 14 amino acids long. Trimming shortened V by 4 bases and J by 2 bases, and 10 bases separated the two germline ends.

The gene calls are TRBV28 and TRBJ1-4, with no clear D. Trimming took 5 bases from V and 8 from J, leaving 9 bases between them. This CDR3 is built from 12 residues. The V gene's germline CDR1 is MDHEN and CDR2 SYDVKM. The CDR3 DNA is TGTGCCAGCAGTGACTTCCCCGAAAAACTGTTTTTT. This translates into CASSDFPEKLFF.

The V call is TRBV12-5, the J call TRBJ2-7, with D perhaps TRBD2 (5 bases). The CDR3 extends over 16 amino acids. The germline V and J ends were trimmed by 1 base and 0 bases, with 13 bases remaining between them. Germline lookup yields CDR1 LGHNT and CDR2 FRNRAP. CDR3 protein: CASGLDEGLYSYEQYF. CDR3 sequence (DNA): TGTGCTAGTGGTTTGGACGAAGGACTTTACTCCTACGAGCAGTACTTC.

The chain joins TRBV27 to TRBJ1-2, with TRBD1 as a possible D gene (5 bases). CDR1 MNHEY and CDR2 SMNVEV come from the germline V gene (reference sequence). Between the trimmed V and J ends, which lost 5 bases and 5 bases, there was a span of 12 bases. This CDR3 has 13 amino acids. CDR3 loop: CASSIDSSYGYTF. The CDR3 DNA reads TGTGCCAGCAGTATTGACAGCTCGTATGGCTACACCTTC.